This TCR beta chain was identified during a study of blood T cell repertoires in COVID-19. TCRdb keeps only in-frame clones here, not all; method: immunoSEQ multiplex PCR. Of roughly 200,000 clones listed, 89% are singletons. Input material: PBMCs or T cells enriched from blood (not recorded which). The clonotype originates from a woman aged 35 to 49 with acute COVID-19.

CDR3 DNA: TGTGCCACCAGCAGAGAAACAGGTTCCTACGAGCAGTACTTC. Translating it yields CATSRETGSYEQYF. The gene calls are TRBV15 and TRBJ2-7; tentatively, D is TRBD1 (5 bases). V shed 0 bases and J shed 1 base, with 7 bases lying between them. The CDR3 contains 14 residues. CDR1 is LNHNV and CDR2 is YYDKDF in the germline V gene (reference sequence). Complete variable domain (other parts from reference TRBV15 and TRBJ2-7): DAMVIQNPRYQVTQFGKPVTLSCSQTLNHNVMYWYQQKSSQAPKLLFHYYDKDFNNEADTPDNFQSRRPNTSFCFLDIRSPGLGDTAMYLCATSRETGSYEQYFGPGTRLTVT.